The clone carrying this TCR beta chain showed up just a few times. Its antigen is unidentified. V was trimmed by 7 bases and J by 6 bases, leaving 7 bases between them. There are 11 residues in the CDR3. Germline values: CDR1 MDHEN, CDR2 SYDVKM. This entry belongs to a study of cytotoxic CD8 clonotypes in ibrutinib-treated CLL. Regarding the study as a whole: Sample timing was unmatched between remission and later-progressing patients; lymph nodes unstudied.

This table comes from immunoSEQ multiplex PCR, and its TCRdb copy is limited to in-frame clones, with some not included. Of 120,000 to 150,000 clones in the sample, about 80% were seen once. This chain connects TRBV28 to TRBJ2-1; D is unclear. The source of this sequence is a human donor with chronic lymphocytic leukemia. The sample here was PBMCs, taken after 12 months of ibrutinib treatment. The CDR3 loop is CASITTNEQFF. As DNA, the CDR3 is TGTGCCAGCATCACCACCAATGAGCAGTTCTTC. Supplemented by reference TRBV28 and TRBJ2-1, the full variable domain reads DVKVTQSSRYLVKRTGEKVFLECVQDMDHENMFWYRQDPGLGLRLIYFSYDVKMKEKGDIPEGYSVSREKKERFSLILESASTNQTSMYLCASITTNEQFFGPGTRLTVL.